The clone carrying this T cell receptor (beta chain) appeared a few times. This entry is derived from a study of identical twins. MiXCR was run by TCRdb on the 5' RACE reads, yielding one entry per CDR3 protein. The repertoire holds approximately 630,000 distinct CDR3 sequences, with roughly 6.6% as singletons. V shed 3 bases and J 6 bases; nucleotides not matched to a gene: 2. The length of the CDR3 is 13 residues. The data were also submitted as part of a second study, on yellow fever vaccine responses in identical twins.

The V call is TRBV12-3 or TRBV12-4, the J call TRBJ2-1, with 7 bases that match TRBD2. Sequenced sample: PBMCs. This TCR was sampled from a woman between 18 and 30 years old in good health. CDR3 region: CASSFPGGNEQFF. CDR3 nucleotide sequence: TGTGCCAGCAGTTTCCCGGGGGGCAATGAGCAGTTCTTC.